The 13 T cell receptor beta chains given below trace back to one sample, sequenced in a study of T cells in Graves' hyperthyroidism and ophthalmopathy. RNA transcripts were the template for amplifying TCR beta CDR3 regions. The study used the HTBI primer set for a first-round RT-PCR of the TCR CDR3. TCRdb independently ran MiXCR on the multiplex PCR reads; one entry per CDR3 protein. The sample includes roughly 700,000 distinct CDR3 sequences, under 45% of them seen just once. Sequences were obtained from blood. The receptors here all came from a woman in her 40s with Graves' hyperthyroidism.

This clonotype was recorded at least ten times. V usage is TRBV5-8 and J usage is TRBJ1-1; the D is unclear. Between the trimmed V and J ends, which lost 4 bases and 2 bases, there was a span of 15 bases. Germline CDR1 and CDR2: SGHTS and YDEGEE. The length of the CDR3 is 15 residues. Here the CDR3 DNA reads TGTGCCAGCAGCCCGAGCGGGAAACCCAACACTGAAGCTTTCTTT. Translated, it gives CASSPSGKPNTEAFF.

This clonotype was detected once. V and J are TRBV5-6 and TRBJ2-7; 9 bases match TRBD2. CDR1 SGHDT and CDR2 YYEEEE come from the germline V gene. After removal of 2 bases from V and 3 bases from J, the junction contained 12 bases not matched to a gene. The length of the CDR3 is 17 residues. The CDR3 is CASSFYDFFSGSYEQYF. The DNA for the CDR3 is TGTGCCAGCAGCTTTTACGATTTTTTTAGCGGGAGCTACGAGCAGTACTTC.

This chain uses TRBV6-1 with TRBJ2-6; 8 nucleotides align to TRBD1. There are 19 residues in the CDR3. Per the germline V gene, CDR1 is MNHNS and CDR2 is SASEGT. The trim removed 8 bases at V and 3 bases at J, leaving 18 bases unmatched. As DNA, the CDR3 is TGTGCCAGCTCACCACCGAGCCAGGGGGCTTTCTATGGGGCCAACGTCCTGACTTTC. Translating it yields CASSPPSQGAFYGANVLTF.

This sequence joins TRBV7-3 and TRBJ2-5, with 13 positions matching TRBD2. The germline CDR1 and CDR2 sequences are SGHTA and FQGTGA. The CDR3 has 17 residues. V lost 5 bases, J lost 4 bases, and 10 bases stayed unmatched. The CDR3 DNA sequence: TGTGCCAGCAGCACCGGACTAGCGGGGGTAGAGGGAGAGACCCAGTACTTC. Residues: CASSTGLAGVEGETQYF.

In this sample, this clonotype turned up many times. The chain joins TRBV2 to TRBJ1-2, with 9 bases matching TRBD1. Looked up from germline, CDR1 is SNHLY and CDR2 is FYNNEI. Trimming cost V 9 bases and J 6 bases; bases outside gene matches: 17. CDR3 length equals 16 residues. For the CDR3, the DNA is TGTGCCAGGACCGGGAGACGGGACAGGGTTGTTCATGGCTACACCTTC. It encodes CARTGRRDRVVHGYTF.

This clonotype was observed a handful of times. V and J are TRBV7-8 and TRBJ1-5; D ambiguous. Trimming cost V 0 bases and J 0 bases, with 6 bases left between them. The CDR3 extends over 15 amino acids. The germline V gene encodes CDR1 SGHVS and CDR2 FQNEAQ. The CDR3 DNA reads TGTGCCAGCAGCTTAGCGGTTGCTAGCAATCAGCCCCAGCATTTT. This gives the protein CASSLAVASNQPQHF.

The rearrangement links TRBV30 to TRBJ2-7; no clear D. This CDR3 is built from 13 residues. The germline gives CDR1 GTSNPN, CDR2 SVGIG (reference sequence). Trimming stripped 2 bases from V and 2 bases from J, with 10 bases between. This chain's CDR3 is CAWSPPGTYEQYF. The CDR3 coding sequence is TGTGCCTGGAGTCCCCCTGGAACCTACGAGCAGTACTTC.

The CDR3 DNA follows: TGTGCCAGCAGTTCCGGACAAGACTACGAGCAGTACTTC. The encoded protein is CASSSGQDYEQYF. The chain recombines TRBV25-1 with TRBJ2-7, with D possibly matching TRBD1 (5 bases). The germline V and J ends were trimmed by 5 bases and 3 bases, with 11 bases remaining between them. The germline V gene has CDR1 MGHDK and CDR2 SYGVNS. CDR3 length: 13 residues.

This clonotype was observed at least ten times. The V call is TRBV10-3, the J call TRBJ1-2; D not resolved. The germline gives CDR1 ENHRY, CDR2 SYGVKD. The CDR3 has 11 amino acids. Trimming pared 11 bases from V and 4 bases from J, leaving 11 bases between. This CDR3 is CAASPGYGYTF. The CDR3 DNA sequence: TGTGCCGCATCGCCTGGCTATGGCTACACCTTC.

The gene calls are TRBV6-5 and TRBJ2-7; 10 positions agree with TRBD1. J gave up 7 bases and V 5 bases, and 8 bases lay outside the gene matches. The CDR3 runs to 14 residues. CDR1 is MNHEY, CDR2 SVGAGI, per germline. The CDR3 nucleotides read TGTGCCAGCAGTCCGCGACAGGGGGCAGAAGAGCAGTACTTC. It yields the protein CASSPRQGAEEQYF.

The chain has TRBV15 and TRBJ2-6, with D perhaps TRBD1 (5 bases). Germline V CDR1 and CDR2: LNHNV, YYDKDF (reference sequence). V was clipped by 3 bases and J by 2 bases, with 11 bases between them. The CDR3 spans 16 residues. The chain's CDR3 is CATSSSSGTGANVLTF. In nucleotides, the CDR3 is TGTGCCACCAGCAGCTCCTCAGGGACTGGGGCCAACGTCCTGACTTTC.

This clonotype was seen repeatedly, ten times or more. The V and J genes are TRBV15 and TRBJ1-3; D remains ambiguous. The CDR3 runs to 13 residues. Trimming pared 0 bases from V and 11 bases from J, leaving 11 bases between. Per the germline V gene, CDR1 is LNHNV and CDR2 is YYDKDF (reference sequence). This CDR3 is CATSRDPPWAIYF. The CDR3 DNA follows: TGTGCCACCAGCAGAGATCCCCCTTGGGCCATATATTTT.

This clonotype appeared many times. V usage is TRBV7-6 and J usage is TRBJ1-1, with D perhaps TRBD1 (6 bases). V shed 1 base and J shed 1 base, with 7 bases lying between them. Germline V gene sequence: CDR1 SGHVS, CDR2 FNYEAQ. CDR3 length: 14 amino acids. The chain's CDR3 is CASSLEGQNTEAFF. Here the CDR3 DNA reads TGTGCCAGCAGCTTAGAGGGACAGAACACTGAAGCTTTCTTT.